The clone carrying this T cell receptor (beta chain) was detected ten times or more. The antigen is undetermined. The time point is: newly diagnosed GD, antithyroid drugs for less than 3 months. Researchers made the TCR library from RNA that was extracted from PBMCs. Arm-PCR with iRepertoire HTBI primers amplified the CDR3 regions for these TCR beta libraries. MiXCR, applied by TCRdb to the multiplex PCR reads, yields one record per CDR3 protein. The top ten clones hold approximately 20% of a sample with under 450,000 distinct CDR3 sequences, 10% to 15% of them seen once. The data were taken from a study of regulatory T cells in long-lasting Graves disease. Broader study findings: Possibly, too few samples lowered accuracy. Between persistent patients, 2,500 to 3,500 public clonotypes were shared, exceeding the roughly 940 shared between new patients.

The CDR3 spans 15 residues. Per germline, CDR1 SGHAT and CDR2 FQNNGV. With 5 bases removed from V and 8 bases from J, the gap between germline ends came to 19 bases. The sample also formed part of further work on T cells in Graves' hyperthyroidism and ophthalmopathy. That work contributes: The HTBI primer set was used in a first-round RT-PCR of the TCR CDR3.

The TCR sequence derives from a woman younger than 35 with Graves disease. The V call is TRBV11-2, the J call TRBJ2-1, with D maybe TRBD2 (6 bases). The specimen was peripheral blood mononuclear cells (PBMCs), collected at new diagnosis, from a patient treated with antithyroid drugs. CDR3 coding DNA: TGTGCCAGCAGCGGCGGGACTCCGTTAAGGGATGAGCAGTTCTTC. Translating gives CASSGGTPLRDEQFF. Looking up the rest from reference TRBV11-2 and TRBJ2-1 gives the full variable domain: EAGVAQSPRYKIIEKRQSVAFWCNPISGHATLYWYQQILGQGPKLLIQFQNNGVVDDSQLPKDRFSAERLKGVDSTLKIQPAKLEDSAVYLCASSGGTPLRDEQFFGPGTRLTVL.